The 26 T cell receptor beta chains reported below all come from one sample, sequenced in a study of T cells expressing NK-cell markers. TCRdb reprocessed the 5' RACE reads, with one entry per CDR3 protein and no DNA. This repertoire includes about half a million distinct CDR3 sequences. What was sequenced was blood T cells: a sorted CD56 or NKG2C T cell subset, CD4+ or CD8+ T cells, or bulk PBMC T cells (not recorded which). These TCRs come from a woman aged 45 to 65 in good health.

The genes are TRBV9 and TRBJ2-2. CDR3 length equals 13 residues. The germline CDR1 and CDR2 sequences are SGDLS and YYNGEE. CDR3 protein: CASSVATVGELFF. The full variable domain, with the rest looked up from reference TRBV9 and TRBJ2-2, is DSGVTQTPKHLITATGQRVTLRCSPRSGDLSVYWYQQSLDQGLQFLIQYYNGEERAKGNILERFSAQQFPDLHSELNLSSLELGDSALYFCASSVATVGELFFGEGSRLTVL.

V gene TRBV5-1 combines with J gene TRBJ1-1. The CDR3 runs to 15 residues. Germline CDR1 is SGHRS and CDR2 is YFSETQ. The chain's CDR3 is CASSLEGTVNTEAFF. Looking up the rest from reference TRBV5-1 and TRBJ1-1 gives the full variable domain: KAGVTQTPRYLIKTRGQQVTLSCSPISGHRSVSWYQQTPGQGLQFLFEYFSETQRNKGNFPGRFSGRQFSNSRSEMNVSTLELGDSALYLCASSLEGTVNTEAFFGQGTRLTVV.

CDR3 protein: CASSPNTYEQYF. The V gene is TRBV5-1, the J gene TRBJ2-7. Looked up from germline, CDR1 is SGHRS and CDR2 is YFSETQ. The CDR3 runs to 12 residues.

The CDR3 loop is CASSQDGTSGNEQFF. The gene calls are TRBV4-2 and TRBJ2-1; checking the TCRdb D call of TRBD2 is not possible without DNA. The length of the CDR3 is 15 residues. Per the germline V gene, CDR1 is LGHNA and CDR2 is YNFKEQ.

The V call is TRBV15, the J call TRBJ2-1; the TCRdb D gene call, TRBD2, has no DNA to confirm it. In germline, CDR1 is LNHNV, CDR2 YYDKDF (reference sequence). The CDR3 runs to 17 residues. CDR3 region: CATSRKTGLAGIYEQFF.

The chain employs TRBV12-3 or TRBV12-4 and TRBJ2-2; the D call from TCRdb, TRBD2, cannot be confirmed without DNA. The CDR3 has 17 residues. CDR3 amino acids: CASRGWREVWVTGELFF.

The V gene is TRBV24-1, the J gene TRBJ2-5; the D call of TRBD2 rests on TCRdb alone, since no DNA is present to check it. This CDR3 region has 15 residues. The germline gives CDR1 KGHDR, CDR2 SFDVKD. The CDR3 here is CATSVIGRDEETQYF.

V and J are TRBV12-3 or TRBV12-4 and TRBJ2-1; no DNA is available, so the TRBD2 call from TCRdb remains unchecked. This CDR3 has 14 residues. CDR3 amino acids: CASSYSGASGEQFF.

The chain uses TRBV9 and TRBJ2-1; TCRdb's D call, TRBD2, is unchecked because there is no DNA. CDR1 and CDR2 from the germline V gene are SGDLS and YYNGEE. The CDR3 consists of 15 residues. The CDR3 sequence is CASSPGRRADNEQFF.

The genes are TRBV3-1 and TRBJ2-4; the D call from TCRdb, TRBD1, cannot be confirmed without DNA. The length of the CDR3 is 14 residues. Germline V gene sequence: CDR1 LGHDT, CDR2 YNNKEL (reference sequence). The CDR3: CASSTRTNQNIQYF.

This rearrangement joins TRBV27 to TRBJ2-2; TCRdb's D gene call, TRBD1, goes unchecked for lack of DNA. CDR1 is MNHEY and CDR2 is SMNVEV in the germline V gene (reference sequence). The CDR3 consists of 18 residues. The CDR3 loop reads CASSKDPGDRANTGELFF.

The chain combines TRBV27 with TRBJ2-7; the TCRdb call, TRBD1, lacks DNA for checking. The CDR3 has 16 amino acids. Germline loops: CDR1 MNHEY, CDR2 SMNVEV (reference sequence). The CDR3 sequence is CASTELPQGNGGEQYF.

The chain links TRBV7-2 to TRBJ2-5; TCRdb selects TRBD2, and the lack of DNA leaves this call unchecked. Germline CDR1 and CDR2: SGHTA and FQGNSA. The CDR3 has 17 amino acids. Here the CDR3 reads CASSMRPSERTGKAQYF.

The chain has TRBV14 and TRBJ2-3; TCRdb's D gene call, TRBD2, goes unchecked for lack of DNA. CDR1 and CDR2 from the germline V gene are SGHDN and FVKESK. The CDR3 contains 17 residues. CDR3 loop: CASSPLFTSGIVDTQYF.

The CDR3 loop is CASRGNMANVLTF. The genes are TRBV5-1 and TRBJ2-6. The CDR3 sequence is 13 residues long. Germline CDR1 SGHRS, CDR2 YFSETQ.

The chain links TRBV27 to TRBJ2-2; no DNA is available, so the TRBD1 call from TCRdb remains unchecked. Looked up from germline, CDR1 is MNHEY and CDR2 is SMNVEV (reference sequence). CDR3 length equals 14 residues. This CDR3 reads CASSAQGTGGELFF.

The chain combines TRBV6-1 with TRBJ2-1; TCRdb lists TRBD2, though no DNA is available to test this call. CDR3 size: 14 residues. CDR1 is MNHNS and CDR2 is SASEGT in the germline V gene. CDR3 region: CAVLGLGGRGEQFF.

The chain combines TRBV4-2 with TRBJ1-5; TCRdb lists TRBD1, though no DNA is available to test this call. The length of the CDR3 is 16 residues. In germline, CDR1 is LGHNA, CDR2 YNFKEQ. The CDR3 reads CASSQDARGQRSSQHF.

The chain joins TRBV30 to TRBJ1-4. Germline CDR1 is GTSNPN and CDR2 is SVGIG (reference sequence). The CDR3 spans 14 residues. The CDR3 sequence is CAWSVLESSEKLFF.

This chain joins TRBV6-5 and TRBJ1-1. From germline, CDR1 is MNHEY and CDR2 SVGAGI. The CDR3 runs 12 residues. The CDR3 here is CASSSGDTEAFF.

CDR3 sequence: CSARVTGWPGELFF. The rearrangement uses TRBV20-1 and TRBJ2-2; TCRdb indicates TRBD1, and absent DNA this call remains unverified. The CDR3 is 14 residues long. Germline loops: CDR1 DFQATT, CDR2 SNEGSKA (reference sequence).

The chain joins TRBV3-1 to TRBJ1-5; without DNA, the TCRdb call of TRBD1 cannot be checked. This CDR3 is 15 amino acids long. Germline-derived CDR1 and CDR2 are LGHDT and YNNKEL (reference sequence). Here the CDR3 reads CASSQEWGMGQPQHF.

V and J are TRBV12-3 or TRBV12-4 and TRBJ2-1; TCRdb lists TRBD2, though no DNA is available to test this call. The CDR3 contains 13 residues. The CDR3 protein is CASSLRTSDEQFF.

The chain joins TRBV5-1 to TRBJ2-5; without DNA, the TCRdb call of TRBD1 cannot be checked. CDR1 SGHRS and CDR2 YFSETQ come from the germline V gene. The CDR3 totals 15 residues. CDR3 sequence: CASSLDPGWQETQYF.

The gene calls are TRBV12-3 or TRBV12-4 and TRBJ1-2; TCRdb reports TRBD1, a call that lacks DNA to check it against. This CDR3 is built from 14 residues. CDR3 amino acids: CASSLRGIRYGYTF.

V usage is TRBV20-1 and J usage is TRBJ1-2. The germline gives CDR1 DFQATT, CDR2 SNEGSKA (reference sequence). The CDR3 consists of 13 residues. This chain's CDR3 is CSARDLAGAGYTF.